This TCR beta chain was profiled in a study of blood T cell repertoires in COVID-19. Study information: Specimens from acute and convalescent COVID-19 originated in the United States, Italy and Spain. PBMCs, B-cell-depleted T cells, or T cells were the source of the cDNA or gDNA that made up the material.

Original processing methods: The assay estimated nucleated cells by amplifying reference gene primers. Sequenced by immunoSEQ multiplex PCR; TCRdb stores in-frame clones only, minus some. The V and J calls and the clone size are those of that table, but D and trimming were determined from the DNA. The data contain hundreds of thousands of clones, roughly 90% of them singletons. From germline, CDR1 is SGHTA and CDR2 FQGNSA. The CDR3 contains 15 residues. Unmatched junction bases numbered 6, after V lost 1 base and J lost 4 bases. Sequences were obtained from peripheral blood. This chain links TRBV7-2 with TRBJ1-2, with 7 bases matching TRBD1. The TCR comes from a woman in her seventies with COVID-19, enrolled during active disease. The CDR3 region is CASSLERGPGYGYTF. In DNA, the CDR3 is TGTGCCAGCAGCTTAGAGAGGGGGCCTGGCTATGGCTACACCTTC. The variable domain in full, completed from reference TRBV7-2 and TRBJ1-2, reads GAGVSQSPSNKVTEKGKDVELRCDPISGHTALYWYRQSLGQGLEFLIYFQGNSAPDKSGLPSDRFSAERTGGSVSTLTIQRTQQEDSAVYLCASSLERGPGYGYTFGSGTRLTVV.